This T cell receptor beta chain was recorded in a study of blood T cell repertoires in COVID-19. Study in general: From T cells, B-cell-depleted T cells, or PBMCs came the material, which was cDNA or gDNA.

The CDR3 extends over 16 amino acids. Germline CDR1 is SGHTA and CDR2 is FQGNSA. The J segment lost 7 bases and the V segment lost 4 bases, leaving 12 bases of the junction unmatched. Study processing details: Amplifying reference gene primers gave estimates of nucleated cell counts. Profiling relied on immunoSEQ multiplex PCR, and the TCRdb table lists in-frame clones only, not all of them. D and trimming come from the DNA, and the V and J calls and clone size come from that table. The sample carries 84,000 or so clones, roughly 87% recorded once. The receptor comes from a man between 60 and 75 years old with acute or convalescent COVID-19. Sequencing input: peripheral blood. The chain has TRBV7-2 and TRBJ1-4, with 7 positions matching TRBD1. The CDR3 DNA follows: TGTGCCAGCAGCTCCCTCCCCGGGACAGCCTTTGAAAAACTGTTTTTT. Amino acid sequence: CASSSLPGTAFEKLFF.